A single sample is the source of the 27 T cell receptor beta chains below, sequenced in a study of T cells in tuberculosis. Only in-frame clones appear in the TCRdb table, and some are missing; sequencing was by immunoSEQ multiplex PCR. The table has fewer than 45,000 clones, 90% to 95% seen once. Source material: PBMCs. All receptors derive from a donor aged 5-35 years with latent tuberculosis or without tuberculosis infection.

This chain joins TRBV27 and TRBJ2-3; TRBD2 agrees at 11 bases. Germline loops: CDR1 MNHEY, CDR2 SMNVEV (reference sequence). V was clipped by 5 bases and J by 3 bases; unmatched bases: 7. The CDR3 contains 16 residues. CDR3: CASSPALAGVTDTQYF. The CDR3, as DNA: TGTGCCAGCAGTCCAGCACTAGCGGGAGTTACAGATACGCAGTATTTT.

The chain joins TRBV6-1 to TRBJ1-2, with 8 bases aligning to TRBD1. The CDR3 length is 14 residues. The ends lost 8 bases at V and 2 bases at J; junction bases unmatched: 7. The germline CDR1 and CDR2 sequences are MNHNS and SASEGT. The CDR3 nucleotides are TGTGCCAGCGCCGGACAGGGAGTGAACTATGGCTACACCTTC. Residues: CASAGQGVNYGYTF.

The chain recombines TRBV6-6 with TRBJ2-5, with 7 bases fitting TRBD1. From germline, CDR1 is MNHNY and CDR2 SVGAGI (reference sequence). This CDR3 has 14 amino acids. Unmatched junction bases numbered 11, after V lost 10 bases and J lost 3 bases. CDR3 nucleotides: TGTGCCACTCGCCACACACAGGGGAAAGAGACCCAGTACTTC. Encoded protein: CATRHTQGKETQYF.

The J gene is TRBJ2-2, the V gene TRBV5-8; no clear D. V was clipped by 4 bases and J by 5 bases, with 9 bases between them. Germline V lookup: CDR1 SGHTS, CDR2 YDEGEE. The CDR3 consists of 13 residues. CDR3 loop: CASSPIETGELFF. The CDR3 DNA reads TGTGCCAGCAGCCCTATTGAGACCGGGGAGCTGTTTTTT.

The V gene is TRBV19, the J gene TRBJ2-1; perhaps TRBD2 as D (5 bases). The CDR3 length is 16 residues. Trimming took 3 bases from V and 0 from J, leaving 12 bases between them. Germline-derived CDR1 and CDR2 are LNHDA and SQIVND (reference sequence). This chain's CDR3 is CASSMWAGNSYNEQFF. The CDR3 nucleotides read TGTGCCAGTAGTATGTGGGCCGGGAACTCCTACAATGAGCAGTTCTTC.

This chain joins TRBV5-1 and TRBJ2-7; D is undetermined. The germline V and J ends were trimmed by 0 bases and 5 bases, with 6 bases remaining between them. The CDR3 has 12 residues. Germline V CDR1 and CDR2: SGHRS, YFSETQ. The CDR3: CASSLGRDEQYF. The CDR3 nucleotides read TGCGCCAGCAGCTTGGGTCGAGACGAGCAGTACTTC.

The chain couples TRBV5-6 to TRBJ1-3; possibly TRBD1 for D (5 bases). Germline V gives CDR1 SGHDT, CDR2 YYEEEE. The CDR3 is 15 amino acids. V was pared by 0 bases and J by 1 base, with 8 bases between. The DNA of the CDR3 is TGTGCCAGCAGCTTGGTGGCAGGGTCTGGAAACACCATATATTTT. Amino acid sequence: CASSLVAGSGNTIYF.

The chain is built from TRBV30 and TRBJ1-2; TRBD1 matches at 7 bases. V was clipped by 2 bases and J by 3 bases; unmatched bases: 9. This CDR3 comprises 15 residues. Germline V CDR1 and CDR2: GTSNPN, SVGIG (reference sequence). The CDR3, as DNA: TGTGCCTGGAGTCCAGGACAGGCAGTAGACTATGGCTACACCTTC. It yields the protein CAWSPGQAVDYGYTF.

The chain links TRBV5-1 to TRBJ2-7, with 10 bases aligning to TRBD2. This CDR3 spans 16 amino acids. J lost 0 bases, V lost 0 bases, and 3 bases had no gene match. Looked up from germline, CDR1 is SGHRS and CDR2 is YFSETQ. Here the CDR3 reads CASSLVLAGDSYEQYF. The CDR3, as DNA: TGCGCCAGCAGCTTGGTCCTAGCGGGGGACTCCTACGAGCAGTACTTC.

The chain is built from TRBV6-6 and TRBJ2-2; 7 bases match TRBD1. V was pared by 5 bases and J by 7 bases, with 13 bases of the junction left unmatched. The CDR3 spans 16 residues. Germline CDR1 is MNHNY and CDR2 is SVGAGI (reference sequence). The DNA for the CDR3 is TGTGCCAGCAGTAGACAGGGTTTAGGTAACGGCGGGGAGCTGTTTTTT. As protein: CASSRQGLGNGGELFF.

This chain joins TRBV6-5 and TRBJ1-1; D is unclear. The germline V gene has CDR1 MNHEY and CDR2 SVGAGI. CDR3 length equals 12 residues. Deletions cut 2 bases from V and 5 bases from J, with 6 bases between. The CDR3 here is CASSYAGTEAFF. CDR3 bases: TGTGCCAGCAGTTACGCGGGGACTGAAGCTTTCTTT.

V and J are TRBV19 and TRBJ2-1; 8 bases match TRBD2. The J segment lost 4 bases and the V segment lost 3 bases, leaving 5 bases of the junction unmatched. Germline V gene lookup returns CDR1 LNHDA and CDR2 SQIVND (reference sequence). This CDR3 is 15 amino acids long. DNA of the CDR3: TGTGCCAGTAGTATTGGTTCTAGCGGGTACAATGAGCAGTTCTTC. As protein: CASSIGSSGYNEQFF.

This clone is a singleton in its sample. This chain joins TRBV9 and TRBJ2-1; 8 bases are a match to TRBD2. Germline V gene lookup returns CDR1 SGDLS and CDR2 YYNGEE. With V trimmed by 4 bases and J by 9 bases, 15 bases remained unmatched. This CDR3 region has 16 residues. CDR3 sequence reads: CASSPAGTSSAREQFF. CDR3 coding DNA: TGTGCCAGCAGCCCCGCCGGGACTAGTAGTGCCCGTGAGCAGTTCTTC.

V is TRBV2 and J is TRBJ2-3; the match to TRBD2 covers 8 bases. The CDR3 is 16 residues long. The V and J ends lost 7 bases and 0 bases, in that order; junction bases with no gene match: 9. Germline values: CDR1 SNHLY, CDR2 FYNNEI. CDR3 sequence (DNA): TGTGCCAGCACCGTTAGCGGGGAGGGGAGCACAGATACGCAGTATTTT. Amino acids: CASTVSGEGSTDTQYF.

This chain links TRBV6-1 with TRBJ1-6; TRBD1 aligns across 9 bases. Germline V gives CDR1 MNHNS, CDR2 SASEGT. This CDR3 comprises 14 residues. After removal of 0 bases from V and 10 bases from J, the junction contained 1 base not matched to a gene. For the CDR3, the DNA is TGTGCCAGCAGTGAAGCAGGACAGGGGTCACCCCTCCACTTT. Amino acids: CASSEAGQGSPLHF.

The rearrangement uses TRBV7-3 and TRBJ2-1, with a weak D call TRBD2 (5 bases). Germline V gene lookup returns CDR1 SGHTA and CDR2 FQGTGA. Trimming removed 2 bases from V and 0 bases from J, with 5 bases in between. This CDR3 spans 14 amino acids. The CDR3 DNA follows: TGTGCCAGCAGCTTAGGGAGCTCCTACAATGAGCAGTTCTTC. Its protein product is CASSLGSSYNEQFF.

V is TRBV11-2 and J is TRBJ2-7; no firm D call. The V gene lost 1 base and the J gene lost 0 bases, with 10 bases spanning the gap. The CDR3 is 15 amino acids. Germline V gene sequence: CDR1 SGHAT, CDR2 FQNNGV. The CDR3 DNA follows: TGTGCCAGCAGCTTAGCCCCAGGTATCTCCTACGAGCAGTACTTC. Protein product: CASSLAPGISYEQYF. Variable domain in full (rest from reference TRBV11-2 and TRBJ2-7): EAGVAQSPRYKIIEKRQSVAFWCNPISGHATLYWYQQILGQGPKLLIQFQNNGVVDDSQLPKDRFSAERLKGVDSTLKIQPAKLEDSAVYLCASSLAPGISYEQYFGPGTRLTVT.

V usage is TRBV6-1 and J usage is TRBJ1-1; possible D gene TRBD1, 6 bases. V lost 6 bases, J lost 4 bases, and 12 bases lay in between. The CDR3 length is 13 residues. CDR1 is MNHNS, CDR2 SASEGT, per germline. This CDR3 is CASSARGSTEAFF. CDR3 nucleotides: TGTGCCAGCAGCGCCAGGGGTTCCACTGAAGCTTTCTTT.

The chain carries TRBV18 and TRBJ1-2; D is undetermined. The V gene lost 6 bases and the J gene lost 0 bases, with 11 bases spanning the gap. The CDR3 loop spans 14 amino acids. Germline CDR1 KGHSH, CDR2 LQKENI. The CDR3 here is CASSPGRSNYGYTF. CDR3 DNA: TGTGCCAGCTCCCCCGGGAGGTCTAACTATGGCTACACCTTC.

J is TRBJ1-1 and V is TRBV6-1; possibly TRBD1 for D (6 bases). Germline lookup yields CDR1 MNHNS and CDR2 SASEGT. Trimming cost V 3 bases and J 7 bases, with 12 bases left between them. The CDR3 extends over 13 amino acids. The CDR3 spells CASSDPQGSEAFF. The CDR3 DNA reads as TGTGCCAGCAGTGATCCTCAGGGGAGTGAAGCTTTCTTT.

V usage is TRBV6-1 and J usage is TRBJ2-3; D uncertain. The V and J ends lost 1 base and 1 base respectively, with 6 bases between them. The germline V gene encodes CDR1 MNHNS and CDR2 SASEGT. The CDR3 length is 14 residues. The CDR3 sequence: CASSEVGGTDTQYF. The CDR3 coding sequence is TGTGCCAGCAGTGAAGTTGGAGGCACAGATACGCAGTATTTT.

The chain has TRBV5-1 and TRBJ2-5; 11 bases are a match to TRBD2. The CDR3 runs 16 residues. CDR1 and CDR2 from the germline V gene are SGHRS and YFSETQ. Trimming took 3 bases from V and 1 from J; bases not matched to a gene: 5. This chain's CDR3 is CASSSRTSGSQETQYF. CDR3 bases: TGCGCCAGCAGCTCGAGGACTAGCGGGTCCCAAGAGACCCAGTACTTC.

This clone was seen a few times. The chain is built from TRBV5-6 and TRBJ2-7; TRBD2 is a possible D gene (5 bases). Between the trimmed V and J ends, which lost 7 bases and 1 base, there was a span of 9 bases. The CDR3 is 12 residues long. The V gene's germline CDR1 is SGHDT and CDR2 YYEEEE. The CDR3 loop reads CASLTGSYEQYF. Here the CDR3 DNA reads TGTGCCAGCCTAACGGGGTCCTACGAGCAGTACTTC. Variable domain in full (rest from reference TRBV5-6 and TRBJ2-7): DAGVTQSPTHLIKTRGQQVTLRCSPKSGHDTVSWYQQALGQGPQFIFQYYEEEERQRGNFPDRFSGHQFPNYSSELNVNALLLGDSALYLCASLTGSYEQYFGPGTRLTVT.

The chain has TRBV6-4 and TRBJ2-1; 9 bases map to TRBD2. Germline V CDR1 and CDR2: MRHNA, SNTAGT. Unmatched junction bases numbered 13, after V lost 3 bases and J lost 7 bases. CDR3 length equals 17 residues. The CDR3 DNA reads TGTGCCAGCAGTGAGGGTAGCGGGGGACGACTGGGGAATGAGCAGTTCTTC. This translates into CASSEGSGGRLGNEQFF.

This clone appeared a single time. V is TRBV19 and J is TRBJ2-4; D may be TRBD2 (5 bases). V lost 5 bases and J lost 0, with 14 bases in between. Germline values: CDR1 LNHDA, CDR2 SQIVND (reference sequence). The CDR3 is made up of 16 amino acids. For the CDR3, the DNA is TGTGCCAGTAGTTCCACTAGGACCTTAGCCAAAAACATTCAGTACTTC. It translates to CASSSTRTLAKNIQYF.

V usage is TRBV27 and J usage is TRBJ1-2, with 7 positions matching TRBD1. Per germline, CDR1 MNHEY and CDR2 SMNVEV (reference sequence). J was trimmed by 4 bases and V by 0 bases; bases with no gene match: 5. The CDR3 contains 15 residues. Here the CDR3 DNA reads TGTGCCAGCAGTTTATCGTTTACAGGGGTCTATGGCTACACCTTC. It specifies CASSLSFTGVYGYTF.

This chain uses TRBV5-6 with TRBJ1-1, with D perhaps matching TRBD1 (5 bases). The CDR3 totals 14 residues. V was cut by 6 bases and J by 7 bases, with 19 bases left in between. CDR1 is SGHDT, CDR2 YYEEEE, per germline. The CDR3 spells CASKLDRGSNEAFF. Written as DNA, the CDR3 is TGTGCCAGCAAACTGGATCGGGGGAGCAATGAAGCTTTCTTT.